This T cell receptor beta chain derives from a study of CD8 T cells in Susac syndrome. The study's findings and limits: The total CD8+ repertoires contained under 20 Susac-specific public clones, and the CD8+ TEMRA repertoires contained about 5.

As regards this clonotype: Antigen unknown.

CDR3 length: 14 amino acids. Trimming cost V 5 bases and J 4 bases, with 9 bases left between them. Germline V gene sequence: CDR1 LNHDA, CDR2 SQIVND (reference sequence). When the RNA was reverse transcribed, random hexamers were used with an input of roughly 0.45 to 1 ug. Each CDR3 protein gets one entry after TCRdb re-called the immunoSEQ multiplex PCR reads with MiXCR. This table has about 76,000 distinct CDR3 sequences, about 93% appearing once. Fulfillment of recently defined diagnostic criteria for definite or probable disease was shown by the patients with Susac syndrome. Sequencing was done on a sample of CD8+ T cells from PBMCs. The TCR was taken from a human donor with Susac syndrome. The chain combines TRBV19 with TRBJ2-6; D is unresolved. CDR3 in amino acids: CASSQVSGANVLTF. The CDR3 DNA follows: TGTGCCAGTAGTCAAGTCTCCGGGGCCAACGTCCTGACTTTC.